This TCR beta chain was obtained from a study of post-analysis software for immune sequencing data. Germline CDR1 is MGHDK and CDR2 is SYGVNS. The CDR3 has 15 amino acids. V lost 1 base and J lost 2, with 11 bases in between. Study-wide findings and caveats: A few TRBV segments (TRBV5-6, TRBV5-1 and TRBV20-1 among them) occurred more frequently in patients than in controls.

On this clonotype: Antigen: not known.

Included in the TCR beta cDNA libraries were unique molecular identifiers. In TCRdb, the PCR reads were re-called with MiXCR into one record per CDR3 protein. There are about 260,000 distinct CDR3 sequences in the sample; less than 40% occur only once, and around 5.2% lies in the top ten. The origin of this receptor is a girl aged 5-17 years with multiple sclerosis. V and J are TRBV25-1 and TRBJ1-2; D call uncertain. The sequenced sample consisted of blood. CDR3 DNA sequence: TGTGCCAGCAGTGAATTGGGCAGTCTAAACTATGGCTACACCTTC. Translation gives CASSELGSLNYGYTF.